These T cell receptor beta chains were read from a single sample in a study of CD8 T cells in Susac syndrome. TCRdb called the immunoSEQ multiplex PCR reads again in MiXCR, with one record for every CDR3 protein. The sample includes around 150,000 distinct CDR3 sequences, 94% seen only once; the top ten take about 0.094%. The sequencing sample was made of CD4+ T cells from PBMCs. The receptor set was obtained from a human donor with multiple sclerosis. The CDR3 runs from the conserved cysteine through the conserved F or W.

V,CDR3
TRBV5-1,CASSLFDRLNTEAFF
TRBV9,CASSWGSGTGYEQYF
TRBV6-5,CASRRDSYNTDTQYF
TRBV19,CARGQGGNEQFF
TRBV18,CASSPFSRGSGRGGETQYF
TRBV30,CAWRAWGEMFF
TRBV15,CATAGGPPETQYF
TRBV6-5,CASSLGTGPYEQYF
TRBV30,CAWKHQGSTGVETQYF
TRBV3-1,CASREADSYEQYF
TRBV7-2,CASSLQGLAKNIQYF
TRBV29-1,CSVVASGRSTDTQYF
TRBV20-1,CSASLGDLGGKLFF
TRBV9,CASSVGNTGELFF
TRBV10-3,CAISESGRRGGYEQYF
TRBV7-9,CASSSNGGQGEAFF
TRBV7-2,CASGRPLPGRGYTF
TRBV9,CASSVRGDTTNEKLFF
TRBV29-1,CSVGHRGNYEQYF
TRBV27,CASSQTNTGELFF
TRBV12-3/TRBV12-4,CASSLGVQETQYF
TRBV6-2/TRBV6-3,CASSSPMGLDEQYF
TRBV19,CASSMGRDQPQHF
TRBV7-2,CASSFDTGAGNTIYF
TRBV6-5,CASSGTGWKQFF
TRBV11-3,CASSPGPEGANVLTF
TRBV20-1,CSARLNPDGYQETQYF
TRBV28,CASNREGGSEKLFF
TRBV20-1,CSASPYLQGGVNEQFF
TRBV28,CASSPPGLGGEQFF
TRBV19,CASGGQPLNTEAFF
TRBV29-1,CSGGLSTDTQYF
TRBV7-2,CASSPRTSEDTQYF
TRBV27,CASAPGQSSYNEQFF
TRBV30,CAFLSGGNTEAFF
TRBV19,CASTRRQSEVNVLTF
TRBV7-2,CASSWTGDTDTQYF
TRBV9,CASSVLAGSTDTQYF
TRBV14,CASSPDSNQPQHF
TRBV28,CASSPLLAGGPAGANVLTF
TRBV9,CASSATSGPTDTQYF
TRBV11-2,CASSSSAGFTDTQYF
TRBV20-1,CSARGDPGQGDNEKLFF
TRBV7-9,CASSLEGHPRNF
TRBV5-1,CASSSGGAGSGANVLTF
TRBV10-3,CAISGTTSTDTQYF
TRBV18,CASSPPTSGSSYEQYF
TRBV5-6,CASSTGLRNTEAFF